This T cell receptor (beta chain) was recovered during a study of cytomegalovirus exposure and HLA in healthy donors (dated by TCRdb to the late 2010s). Study-wide context: In an earlier analysis of about 560 of the donors, 276 Gb of sequence data and roughly 100 million unique TCR beta sequences from about 180 million T cells were reported. An early release that covered fewer than 800 HLA-typed donors contained about 290 gigabases of sequencing data and some 87 million unique TCR sequences. Among the roughly 400 genotyped donors, under 90% belonged to the genetic ancestry cluster associated with self-reported Caucasian donors. The aim of the study was to test whether cataloging public T cell receptors could identify signatures of past pathogen exposure. The study profiled the T cell repertoires of 500 to 800 subjects by immunosequencing and related them to cytomegalovirus serostatus. Along with the roughly 610-subject first cohort, a separate validation cohort of over 90 different subjects was used. To predict cytomegalovirus infection status, the study combined high-throughput TCR immunosequencing, statistical association of individual TCRs with disease status, and machine learning. To study patterns of TCR occurrence, a later analysis re-analyzed previously published TCR beta repertoires from 666 donors and added high-resolution HLA genotyping. In the later analysis, no new phenotypic data were used to find candidate immune exposures; instead, reliance was placed on TCR beta sequences and their occurrence across donors. To decide whether each TCR beta V gene segment behaved as functional or pseudogenic, an earlier analysis of fewer than 750 of the donors relied on high-throughput TCR beta sequencing. Alongside the repertoire data, information on donor age, sex, ethnicity and CMV serostatus was compiled. Genome-wide SNP genotypes for about 65% of the roughly 670 donors were used in a later genetic analysis, which treated that subset as a discovery cohort. Every repertoire in the discovery cohort had been generated on one and the same sequencing platform. HLA typing covered class I and class II loci at four-digit resolution. The number of typed donors differed by locus: 629-630 for A, B, C, DRB1 and DQB1; some 500 for DQA1; approximately 600 for DPA1; and 400 to 480 for DPB1. A few DR-DQ haplotypes were handled as single units for association and clustering because linkage in the cohort was strong. On average, roughly 250,000 unique TCR beta nucleotide sequences were sequenced per donor among fewer than 500 genotyped donors of the cohort, with roughly 18% of those sequences being non-productive.

Summary of the overall study and its limitations: In a later analysis, most CMV-associated TCR beta chains were found to appear HLA-restricted, with HLA associations seemingly driven largely by CMV exposure. Only TCR beta chains were sequenced in this cohort, and the absence of alpha or paired-chain data limited detectable features. A few of the identified cytomegalovirus-associated TCR beta chains were confirmed in vitro to be specific for cytomegalovirus antigens. Because counts were too low, roughly 16 rarely observed V segments, including chromosome 9 orphons, were excluded from the earlier analysis of 500 to 700 of the donors. The classifier was reported to diagnose cytomegalovirus status with high specificity and sensitivity in both the original and validation cohorts. A cluster of highly shared sequence variants was judged likely to be a technical artifact of the sequencing pipeline. While some public TCRs were present in many individuals, most TCR sequences turned up only very rarely across donors. According to the authors, the approach could potentially be generalized to other disease states and immunological phenotypes. In an earlier analysis of over 550 of the donors, most TCR beta V segments were observed in productive rearrangements about 90% or about 30% of the time, broadly matching IMGT annotations. Specific HLA alleles were associated with 18,000 or so TCR beta sequences at a false discovery rate of 0.05 in a later analysis. In a later analysis, the rate of TCR association differed among HLA loci, with DRB1 alleles having the most associated TCRs and HLA-C alleles having the fewest. Roughly uniform sequencing depth across donors was assumed in presence/absence analyses, although this assumption may not hold. Linkage disequilibrium might explain the correlated functional status among segregating V segments, but an unknown experimental factor could not be ruled out. In a later genetic analysis, a missense DCLRE1C variant was associated with V-gene and J-gene trimming of TCR beta chains, and the association was replicated in an independent cohort. The study listed 164 TCR beta chains as associated with cytomegalovirus. Some IMGT-functional V segments, including TRBV6-2 and TRBV6-3, could not be told apart with the 87-base-pair reads, so those segments were excluded. Because some donors lacked HLA typing at each locus, the association tests relied only on the typed subset. When HLA alleles, especially DR and DQ, strongly co-occurred, attributing TCR associations to individual alleles was difficult. For the cohort, immune exposure information was limited to CMV serostatus. A later analysis found that HLA-associated TCR beta chains were more clonally expanded and had lower generation probabilities than equally common non-associated chains. A further reported finding was that TCR beta sequences accurately predicted the HLA-A and HLA-B alleles for most subjects in the first cohort. In a later genetic analysis, fewer N-insertions in productive TCRs were reported among donors in an Asian-associated ancestry cluster than the approximately 710-donor mean. Several of the top co-occurrence clusters appeared to be linked to parvovirus B19, influenza, CMV and Epstein-Barr virus, according to a later analysis.

The library relied on the immunoSEQ multiplex PCR assay. A mixture of 60 forward primers for TCR Vbeta segments and 13 reverse primers for TCR Jbeta segments was used in the multiplex PCR. A multiplex PCR assay on genomic DNA amplified the CDR3 region of rearranged TCR beta genes. The Illumina HiSeq System was used to sequence the amplified TCR beta libraries as 87-base-pair reads. Turning to the authors' computational methods: In a later analysis, 80 million or so unique TCR beta chains were counted across the roughly 700 repertoires, and approximately 11 million of these chains were shared by at least two donors. Raw reads were error-corrected and collapsed into unique sequences with a nearest-neighbor algorithm that merged closely related sequences to remove PCR and sequencing errors. CDR3 sequences were aligned to IMGT reference sequences to assign V, D and J gene segments. For a sequence to be retained, a match of at least six nucleotides was required to both a V gene segment and a J gene segment. Rearrangements were classified as productive when the CDR3 lacked stop codons and remained in frame with V and J, and all other rearrangements were classified as non-productive. CDR3 was defined by IMGT convention, running from the second conserved V-encoded cysteine to the conserved J-encoded phenylalanine. The earlier analysis of 587 of the donors excluded any sequence lacking an unambiguous match to a single V gene segment. An earlier analysis of several hundred of the donors called V segments functional above 56.7% productive rearrangements and segregating when the between-donor standard deviation exceeded 5%. A statistical classification framework was developed to diagnose cytomegalovirus status using the catalog of TCR beta chain sequences. V and J gene assignment, in a later analysis, came from comparing TCR nucleotide sequences with IMGT/GENE-DB human TR gene sequences. In a later analysis, CDR3 sequences and most-parsimonious VDJ recombination scenarios were assigned using the TCRdist pipeline. A later analysis defined each TCR beta chain by its CDR3 amino acid sequence plus V-gene family, and excluded reads lacking a unique V-gene family. In a later analysis, 550 to 650 highly shared, low-generation-probability nucleotide sequences were removed to address suspected cross-contamination and a sequencing artifact. A later analysis calculated a clonal expansion index for each public chain from normalized within-repertoire ranks of inferred template counts. A later analysis computed generation probabilities with a VDJ recombination model fitted to out-of-frame rearrangements, and checked the results against IGoR. Hypergeometric tests were used in a later analysis to score TCR-TCR, TCR-HLA and TCR-CMV co-occurrence, with a repertoire-size bias correction applied to the TCR pairs. To estimate false discovery rates, a later analysis permuted the HLA or CMV assignments 20 times. In a later analysis, co-occurring TCRs were grouped with DBSCAN, and TCRdist sequence similarity was added when clustering was performed within HLA-allele-positive subsets. For co-occurrence clustering, repertoires with fewer than 30,000 or more than 120,000 public chains were excluded, along with roughly 5 repertoires with anomalous nucleotide sharing. Sourced from immuneACCESS, this table was stored by TCRdb with only in-frame sequences that have V and J called. A share of the clones is absent; for the studies checked, an unresolved V gene accounts for under half, and the remainder has no known explanation. V, J and clone size are those of that table, while D and trimming were read from the DNA. This sample comprises 160,000 or so clones, about two thirds of them detected only once. In total, the top ten clones hold around 2.8% of the sample.

The germline V gene provides CDR1 SGHTA and CDR2 FQGTGA. There are 14 amino acids in the CDR3, from cysteine to phenylalanine inclusive. This entry keeps only the CDR3 DNA: 42 bases, framed from base 1. Relative to germline, V is 5 bases shorter and J is 0 bases shorter, with 9 bases between their ends. For this clone: No antigen is known for it. The input lacks base qualities; no much larger clone sits a single base away.

In total, roughly 670 healthy bone marrow donors made up the cohort. At the time of sampling, every cohort member was nominally healthy, though immune exposures that went unrecorded were likely present. The donor was CMV seronegative and was included in the group of about 400 seronegative cohort members. A peripheral blood sample was provided by each donor, and peripheral blood mononuclear cells were used for TCR beta sequencing. Genomic DNA extraction from the blood cell samples was performed with the Qiagen DNeasy Blood Extraction Kit. The receptor's source is a woman under 40 in good health and CMV-seronegative. The sequencing input was PBMCs. The chain employs TRBV7-3 and TRBJ2-3, and possibly TRBD1, on 5 matching bases. The DNA reads TGTGCCAGCAGCGAAGACAGTAGCACAGATACGCAGTATTTT. The encoded protein is CASSEDSSTDTQYF.